This T cell receptor (beta chain) was sequenced for a study of T cell responses to AZD1222 COVID-19 vaccine. General study results and limits: Spike-specific TCR breadth and depth went up after people got two AZD1222 doses. Mapped onto spike, vaccine-associated CD4 TCRs spanned it and were dominant at 160-218 and 743-854.

Remarks on this clone: Its specificity is not known.

Trimming cost V 4 bases and J 2 bases, with 11 bases left between them. Germline V gives CDR1 LNHDA, CDR2 SQIVND (reference sequence). This CDR3 region has 14 residues. Libraries were prepared by immunoSEQ multiplex PCR; TCRdb keeps only in-frame clonotypes and omits some of them. Found here are some 130,000 clones, approximately 93% of them singletons; the top ten hold more than 4.5%. The V gene is TRBV19, the J gene TRBJ1-2; possible D gene TRBD1, 5 bases. The source is an adult in good health. The sample was peripheral blood, taken on day 0 of AZD1222 vaccination. In nucleotides, the CDR3 is TGTGCCAGTAGTAGTGGGGGAACGAACTATGGCTACACCTTC. This codes for CASSSGGTNYGYTF.